This TCR beta chain emerged from a study of OX40 agonist ivuxolimab in advanced cancers. Study overall: Those treated in dose escalation had hepatocellular carcinoma, melanoma, renal cell cancer or head and neck cancer.

CDR1 is KGHSH, CDR2 LQKENI, per germline. This CDR3 is built from 14 residues. V was clipped by 1 base and J by 1 base, with 7 bases between them. Libraries were prepared by immunoSEQ multiplex PCR; TCRdb keeps only in-frame clonotypes and omits some of them. The sample consists of 50,000 to 75,000 clones, around nine tenths of them appearing once. Study-level results: People who partly responded at 0.1-3.0 mg/kg had some of the least clonal expansion seen. Low normalized clonal expansion also occurred in some nonresponding patients.

With autoimmune disease history or systemic immunosuppression, patients were excluded. This clone turned up a few times. Its antigen is not identified. Sequenced here: CD4+ or CD8+ T cells sorted from blood, sampled in a trial of the OX40 agonist ivuxolimab. The gene calls are TRBV18 and TRBJ1-2, with D hard to call. This sequence was found in an adult with an advanced solid tumor such as melanoma, head and neck, liver or kidney cancer. The CDR3 spells CASSPRTDNYGYTF. CDR3 DNA sequence: TGTGCCAGCTCACCACGAACAGATAACTATGGCTACACCTTC.